Following are 19 T cell receptor beta chains from one sample sequenced in a study of T cell changes during pregnancy in multiple sclerosis. TCRdb keeps only in-frame clones here, not all; method: immunoSEQ multiplex PCR. Of tens of thousands of clones listed, about 92% are singletons. This specimen consisted of peripheral blood, obtained in the third trimester of pregnancy. These receptors all come from a female donor in good health, enrolled as a control in a pregnancy study.

This chain links TRBV11-3 with TRBJ2-7, with TRBD1 identical over 8 bases. Trimming cost V 5 bases and J 5 bases; bases outside gene matches: 8. The germline V gene has CDR1 SGHNT and CDR2 YENEEA. The CDR3 sequence is 14 residues long. CDR3 sequence: CASSPRDRLNEQYF. CDR3 bases: TGTGCCAGCAGCCCCCGGGACAGGTTGAACGAGCAGTACTTC.

The rearrangement joins TRBV5-1 to TRBJ2-7; the match to TRBD1 covers 11 bases. Germline lookup yields CDR1 SGHRS and CDR2 YFSETQ. The CDR3 consists of 15 residues. Unmatched junction bases numbered 5, after V lost 4 bases and J lost 2 bases. The CDR3 here is CASSGTGGSTYEQYF. Here the CDR3 DNA reads TGCGCCAGCAGCGGGACAGGGGGATCTACCTACGAGCAGTACTTC.

This chain connects TRBV18 to TRBJ2-2; tentatively, D is TRBD1 (6 bases). CDR3 size: 14 residues. Between the trimmed V and J ends, which lost 0 bases and 5 bases, there was a span of 7 bases. Germline values: CDR1 KGHSH, CDR2 LQKENI. Here the CDR3 DNA reads TGTGCCAGCTCACCACCTAGGGGGACCGGGGAGCTGTTTTTT. This sequence encodes CASSPPRGTGELFF.

This chain joins TRBV15 and TRBJ2-1, with 11 bases lining up with TRBD1. The CDR3 loop spans 16 amino acids. V lost 7 bases, J lost 9 bases, and 14 bases stayed unmatched. Per germline, CDR1 LNHNV and CDR2 YYDKDF (reference sequence). The CDR3 bases are TGTGCCACCACCCCCCCAGGGACAGGGGGGATCGGTGAGCAGTTCTTC. This encodes CATTPPGTGGIGEQFF.

This clone was observed a single time. In nucleotides, the CDR3 is TGTGCCAGCAGCCCCCGGACAGGGACTTTCTCCTATAATTCACCCCTCCACTTT. Translation gives CASSPRTGTFSYNSPLHF. This chain links TRBV27 with TRBJ1-6; 8 nucleotides line up with TRBD1. Unmatched junction bases numbered 10, after V lost 6 bases and J lost 0 bases. This CDR3 has 18 residues. Germline lookup yields CDR1 MNHEY and CDR2 SMNVEV (reference sequence).

The chain carries TRBV2 and TRBJ1-2; 7 nucleotides match TRBD1. The CDR3 contains 14 residues. V shed 9 bases, J shed 2 bases, and the junction held 9 bases outside the gene matches. Germline CDR1 and CDR2: SNHLY and FYNNEI. In DNA, the CDR3 is TGTGCCAGATTGAGGGGGCCAGAGAACTATGGCTACACCTTC. This sequence encodes CARLRGPENYGYTF.

The J gene is TRBJ2-5, the V gene TRBV5-4, with a tentative D call TRBD1 (7 bases). Germline V gives CDR1 SGHNT, CDR2 YYREEE (reference sequence). The CDR3 loop spans 15 amino acids. The V gene lost 2 bases and the J gene lost 0 bases, with 11 bases spanning the gap. This CDR3 is CASSLGRGDQETQYF. Here the CDR3 DNA reads TGTGCCAGCAGCTTAGGCAGGGGGGACCAAGAGACCCAGTACTTC.

The V call is TRBV19, the J call TRBJ1-1; the match to TRBD1 covers 8 bases. The germline gives CDR1 LNHDA, CDR2 SQIVND (reference sequence). V was clipped by 3 bases and J by 2 bases; unmatched bases: 11. This CDR3 has 17 residues. CDR3 nucleotide sequence: TGTGCCAGTAGTATTCAGACAGGGGCACTTATTAACACTGAAGCTTTCTTT. Translating it yields CASSIQTGALINTEAFF.

This chain joins TRBV6-5 and TRBJ2-1, with D unclear. CDR1 is MNHEY, CDR2 SVGAGI, per germline. The V end lost 2 bases, the J end lost 5 bases, and 16 bases lay between the germline ends. The CDR3 length is 16 residues. The CDR3 protein is CASSYGRRFTDNEQFF. CDR3 DNA: TGTGCCAGCAGTTACGGTCGGCGGTTTACTGACAATGAGCAGTTCTTC.

The chain joins TRBV6-6 to TRBJ2-2; weak D call: TRBD2 (6 bases). Per the germline V gene, CDR1 is MNHNY and CDR2 is SVGAGI (reference sequence). The CDR3 spans 16 residues. V gave up 5 bases and J gave up 9 bases, with 22 bases separating them. The CDR3 DNA follows: TGTGCCAGCAGTCCGCGGGACTCACACGGGTCCTGGGAGCTGTTTTTT. Translation gives CASSPRDSHGSWELFF.

Written as DNA, the CDR3 is TGTGCCAGCAGTTCCCCATTACTACTAGCCAAAAACATTCAGTACTTC. Translation: CASSSPLLLAKNIQYF. The V call is TRBV6-5, the J call TRBJ2-4, with unresolved D. This CDR3 contains 16 residues. The germline V gene has CDR1 MNHEY and CDR2 SVGAGI. The V gene lost 4 bases and the J gene lost 0 bases, with 13 bases spanning the gap.

The chain links TRBV5-1 to TRBJ2-7, with TRBD2 identical over 10 bases. Looked up from germline, CDR1 is SGHRS and CDR2 is YFSETQ. J lost 2 bases, V lost 3 bases, and 5 bases had no gene match. The CDR3 covers 15 residues. As DNA, the CDR3 is TGCGCCAGCAGCTCACTAGCGGGAAAGACCTACGAGCAGTACTTC. This encodes CASSSLAGKTYEQYF.

This clone was seen just once. The CDR3 bases are TGTGCCACCAGCGCTCGGGGGGCGACCAACACCATATATTTT. As protein: CATSARGATNTIYF. The chain couples TRBV15 to TRBJ1-3; D possibly corresponds to TRBD1 (6 bases). Germline V CDR1 and CDR2: LNHNV, YYDKDF (reference sequence). The V and J ends lost 5 bases and 7 bases respectively, with 15 bases between them. The CDR3 runs 14 residues.

The gene calls are TRBV29-1 and TRBJ2-1, with 13 bases lining up with TRBD2. The J segment lost 6 bases and the V segment lost 2 bases, leaving 4 bases of the junction unmatched. Germline CDR1 and CDR2: SQVTM and ANQGSEA. CDR3 size: 15 residues. The CDR3 DNA reads as TGCAGCGTTGAAAAAGGACTAGCGGGAGTCAATGAGCAGTTCTTC. Encoded protein: CSVEKGLAGVNEQFF.

The rearrangement uses TRBV5-1 and TRBJ1-2; TRBD1 might be the D (5 bases). The V end lost 5 bases, the J end lost 4 bases, and 12 bases lay between the germline ends. Per the germline V gene, CDR1 is SGHRS and CDR2 is YFSETQ. The CDR3 sequence is 13 residues long. The CDR3 nucleotides are TGCGCCAGCAGGCCGGGGGGGTCCTATGGCTACACCTTC. This gives the protein CASRPGGSYGYTF. Filled out from reference TRBV5-1 and TRBJ1-2, the complete variable domain reads KAGVTQTPRYLIKTRGQQVTLSCSPISGHRSVSWYQQTPGQGLQFLFEYFSETQRNKGNFPGRFSGRQFSNSRSEMNVSTLELGDSALYLCASRPGGSYGYTFGSGTRLTVV.

V is TRBV27 and J is TRBJ2-5, with 9 bases fitting TRBD1. V shed 3 bases, J shed 1 base, and the junction held 6 bases outside the gene matches. The CDR3 contains 16 residues. Germline V gene data show CDR1 as MNHEY and CDR2 as SMNVEV (reference sequence). The CDR3 region is CASSFGQGIRQETQYF. DNA for the CDR3: TGTGCCAGCAGTTTTGGACAGGGGATCCGCCAAGAGACCCAGTACTTC.

This chain links TRBV7-6 with TRBJ1-1; 7 nucleotides line up with TRBD1. V lost 6 bases, J lost 4 bases, and 5 bases stayed unmatched. Looked up from germline, CDR1 is SGHVS and CDR2 is FNYEAQ. This CDR3 contains 13 residues. The CDR3, as DNA: TGTGCCAGCAGGCTTCAGGGGGGCACTGAAGCTTTCTTT. Translating it yields CASRLQGGTEAFF.

This clone was seen once. The chain uses TRBV6-5 and TRBJ1-1, with 7 bases lining up with TRBD1. The CDR3 contains 13 residues. From germline, CDR1 is MNHEY and CDR2 SVGAGI. V gave up 2 bases and J gave up 4 bases; unmatched junction bases: 1. The chain's CDR3 is CASSYAGGTEAFF. DNA of the CDR3: TGTGCCAGCAGTTACGCAGGGGGCACTGAAGCTTTCTTT.

The gene calls are TRBV7-9 and TRBJ1-5; D remains unclear. The CDR3 consists of 13 residues. Trimming stripped 8 bases from V and 1 base from J, with 9 bases between. The germline V gene has CDR1 SEHNR and CDR2 FQNEAQ (reference sequence). Here the CDR3 DNA reads TGTGCCAGCGCAGGATTAAGCAATCAGCCCCAGCATTTT. This codes for CASAGLSNQPQHF. The full variable domain, completed using reference TRBV7-9 and TRBJ1-5, is DTGVSQNPRHKITKRGQNVTFRCDPISEHNRLYWYRQTLGQGPEFLTYFQNEAQLEKSRLLSDRFSAERPKGSFSTLEIQRTEQGDSAMYLCASAGLSNQPQHFGDGTRLSIL.